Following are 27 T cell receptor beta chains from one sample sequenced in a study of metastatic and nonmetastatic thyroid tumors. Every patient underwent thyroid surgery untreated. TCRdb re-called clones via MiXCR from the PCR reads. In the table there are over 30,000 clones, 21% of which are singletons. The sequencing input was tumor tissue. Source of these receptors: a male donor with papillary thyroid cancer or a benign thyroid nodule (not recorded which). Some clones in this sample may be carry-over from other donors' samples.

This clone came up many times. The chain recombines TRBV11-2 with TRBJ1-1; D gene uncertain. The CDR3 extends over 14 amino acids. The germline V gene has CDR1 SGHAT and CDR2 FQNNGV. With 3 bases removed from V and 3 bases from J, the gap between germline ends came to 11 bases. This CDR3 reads CASSFTVYDTEAFF. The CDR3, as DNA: TGTGCCAGCAGCTTCACGGTATATGACACTGAAGCTTTCTTT.

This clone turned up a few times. CDR3 residues: CASSREKGGIGGYTF. DNA for the CDR3: TGTGCCAGTAGTCGGGAAAAGGGAGGGATCGGTGGCTACACCTTC. The chain combines TRBV19 with TRBJ1-2; D is ambiguous. CDR3 length: 15 amino acids. Germline values: CDR1 LNHDA, CDR2 SQIVND (reference sequence). Deletions cut 5 bases from V and 7 bases from J, with 20 bases between.

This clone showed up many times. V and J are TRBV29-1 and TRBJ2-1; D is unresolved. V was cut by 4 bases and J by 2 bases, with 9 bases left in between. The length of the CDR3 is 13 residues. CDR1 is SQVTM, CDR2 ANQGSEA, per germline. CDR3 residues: CSVVRYTYNEQFF. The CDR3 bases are TGCAGCGTTGTAAGGTACACCTACAATGAGCAGTTCTTC.

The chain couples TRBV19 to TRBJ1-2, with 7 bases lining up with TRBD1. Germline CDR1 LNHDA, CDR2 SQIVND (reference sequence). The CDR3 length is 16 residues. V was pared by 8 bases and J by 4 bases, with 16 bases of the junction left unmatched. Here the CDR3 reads CASQQIAGGLGYGYTF. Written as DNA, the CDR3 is TGTGCCAGTCAACAAATCGCAGGGGGTCTCGGCTATGGCTACACCTTC.

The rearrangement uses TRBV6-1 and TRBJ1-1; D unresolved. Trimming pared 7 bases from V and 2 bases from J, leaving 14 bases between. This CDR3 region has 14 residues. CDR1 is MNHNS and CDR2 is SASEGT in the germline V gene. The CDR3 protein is CASILGVLNTEAFF. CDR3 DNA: TGTGCCAGCATCCTTGGGGTCCTAAACACTGAAGCTTTCTTT.

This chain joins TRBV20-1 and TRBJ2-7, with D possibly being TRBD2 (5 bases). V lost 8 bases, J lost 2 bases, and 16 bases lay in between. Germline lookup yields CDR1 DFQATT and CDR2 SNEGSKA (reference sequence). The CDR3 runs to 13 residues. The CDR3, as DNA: TGCAGTTCGTCTGGTCTAGCTACCTACGAGCAGTACTTC. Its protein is CSSSGLATYEQYF.

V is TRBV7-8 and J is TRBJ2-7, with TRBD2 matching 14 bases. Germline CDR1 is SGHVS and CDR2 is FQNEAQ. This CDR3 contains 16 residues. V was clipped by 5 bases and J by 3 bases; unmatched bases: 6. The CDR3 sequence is CASSLGLAGVVYEQYF. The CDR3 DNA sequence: TGTGCCAGCAGCCTGGGACTAGCGGGAGTGGTCTACGAGCAGTACTTC.

This chain's CDR3 is CASSVHGGVDSPLHF. The CDR3 DNA reads TGTGCCAGCAGTGTCCACGGGGGAGTGGATTCACCCCTCCACTTT. The rearrangement joins TRBV6-1 to TRBJ1-6; TRBD1 might be the D (5 bases). The CDR3 covers 15 residues. V lost 4 bases and J 8 bases, leaving 15 bases between the germline ends. Germline lookup yields CDR1 MNHNS and CDR2 SASEGT.

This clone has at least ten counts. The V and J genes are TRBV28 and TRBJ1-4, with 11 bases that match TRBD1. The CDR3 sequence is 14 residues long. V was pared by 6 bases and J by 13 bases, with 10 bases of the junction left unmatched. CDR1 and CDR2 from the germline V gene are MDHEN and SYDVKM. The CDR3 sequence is CASRPGTGGQRLFF. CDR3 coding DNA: TGTGCCAGCAGGCCCGGGACAGGGGGTCAAAGACTGTTTTTT.

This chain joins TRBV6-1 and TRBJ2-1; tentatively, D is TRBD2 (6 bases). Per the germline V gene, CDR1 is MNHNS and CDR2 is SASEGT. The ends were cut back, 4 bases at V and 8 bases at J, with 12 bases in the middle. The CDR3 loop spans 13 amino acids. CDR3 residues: CASSALGGYEQFF. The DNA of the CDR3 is TGTGCCAGCAGTGCTCTCGGGGGTTATGAGCAGTTCTTC.

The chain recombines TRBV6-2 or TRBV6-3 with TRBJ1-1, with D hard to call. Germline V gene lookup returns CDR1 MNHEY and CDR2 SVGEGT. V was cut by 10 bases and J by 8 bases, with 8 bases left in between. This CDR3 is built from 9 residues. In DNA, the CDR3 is TGTGCCATCCCCCGGGAAGCTTTCTTT. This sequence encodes CAIPREAFF.

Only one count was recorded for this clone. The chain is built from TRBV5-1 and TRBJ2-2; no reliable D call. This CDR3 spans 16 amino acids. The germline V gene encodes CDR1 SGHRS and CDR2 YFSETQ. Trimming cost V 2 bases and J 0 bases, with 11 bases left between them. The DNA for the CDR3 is TGCGCCAGCAGCTTTCCCGGCACACCGAACACCGGGGAGCTGTTTTTT. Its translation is CASSFPGTPNTGELFF. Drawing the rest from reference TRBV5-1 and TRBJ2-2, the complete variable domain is KAGVTQTPRYLIKTRGQQVTLSCSPISGHRSVSWYQQTPGQGLQFLFEYFSETQRNKGNFPGRFSGRQFSNSRSEMNVSTLELGDSALYLCASSFPGTPNTGELFFGEGSRLTVL.

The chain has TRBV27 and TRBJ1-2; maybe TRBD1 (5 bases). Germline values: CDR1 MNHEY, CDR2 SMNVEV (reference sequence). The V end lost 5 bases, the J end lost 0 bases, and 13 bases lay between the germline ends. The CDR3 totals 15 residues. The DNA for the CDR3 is TGTGCCAGCAGTGCCCGGGGCGACACTAACTATGGCTACACCTTC. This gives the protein CASSARGDTNYGYTF.

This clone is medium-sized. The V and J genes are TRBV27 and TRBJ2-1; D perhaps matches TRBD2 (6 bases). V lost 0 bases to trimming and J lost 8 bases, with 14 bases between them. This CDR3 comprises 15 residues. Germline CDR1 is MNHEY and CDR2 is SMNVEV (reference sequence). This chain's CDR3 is CASSLSLGGGDEQFF. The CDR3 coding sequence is TGTGCCAGCAGTTTATCGCTGGGAGGCGGTGATGAGCAGTTCTTC.

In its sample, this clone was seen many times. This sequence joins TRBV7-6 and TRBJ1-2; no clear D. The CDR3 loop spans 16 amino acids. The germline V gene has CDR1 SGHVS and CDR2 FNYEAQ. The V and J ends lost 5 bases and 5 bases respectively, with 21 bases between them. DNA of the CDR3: TGTGCCAGCAGCCCGCCGGGTGCACCAGGACCTTATGGCTACACCTTC. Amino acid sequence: CASSPPGAPGPYGYTF.

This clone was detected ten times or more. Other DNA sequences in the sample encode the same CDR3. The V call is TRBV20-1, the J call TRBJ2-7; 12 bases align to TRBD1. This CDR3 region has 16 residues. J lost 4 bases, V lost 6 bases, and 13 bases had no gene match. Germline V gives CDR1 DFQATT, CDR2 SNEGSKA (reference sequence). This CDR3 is CSAPGQGAAAIYEQYF. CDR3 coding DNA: TGCAGTGCCCCGGGACAGGGGGCCGCCGCCATTTACGAGCAGTACTTC.

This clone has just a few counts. CDR3: CASSLQRTGLRGGYTF. CDR3 DNA: TGTGCCAGCAGCCTCCAGAGGACAGGCCTCAGGGGTGGCTACACCTTC. The chain links TRBV6-2 or TRBV6-3 to TRBJ1-2; 7 bases fit TRBD1. CDR1 MNHEY and CDR2 SVGEGT come from the germline V gene. V trimming: 6 bases; J trimming: 7 bases; junction bases outside the gene matches: 17. The CDR3 is 16 residues long.

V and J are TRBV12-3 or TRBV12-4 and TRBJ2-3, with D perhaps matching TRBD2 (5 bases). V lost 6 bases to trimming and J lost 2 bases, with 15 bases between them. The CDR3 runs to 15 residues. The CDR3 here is CASRNIGMFTDTQYF. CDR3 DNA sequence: TGTGCCAGCAGAAATATCGGGATGTTCACAGATACGCAGTATTTT.

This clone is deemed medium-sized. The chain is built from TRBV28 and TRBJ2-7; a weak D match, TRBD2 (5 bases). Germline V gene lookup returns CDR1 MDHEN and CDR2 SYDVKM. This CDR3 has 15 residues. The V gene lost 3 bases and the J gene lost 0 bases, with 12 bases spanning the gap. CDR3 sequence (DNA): TGTGCCAGCAGTTTGCTGGACTCGACCTCCTACGAGCAGTACTTC. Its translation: CASSLLDSTSYEQYF.

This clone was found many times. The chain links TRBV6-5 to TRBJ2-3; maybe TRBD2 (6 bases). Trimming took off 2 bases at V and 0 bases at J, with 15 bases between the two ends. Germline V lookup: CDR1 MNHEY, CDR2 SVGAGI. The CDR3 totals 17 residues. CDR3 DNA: TGTGCCAGCAGTTACAGGTTCGGGAGTGGGAGCACAGATACGCAGTATTTT. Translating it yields CASSYRFGSGSTDTQYF.

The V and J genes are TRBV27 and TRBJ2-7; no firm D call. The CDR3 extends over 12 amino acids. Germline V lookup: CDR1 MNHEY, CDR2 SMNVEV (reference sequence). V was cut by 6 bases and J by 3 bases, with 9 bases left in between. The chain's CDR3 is CASRTPYYEQYF. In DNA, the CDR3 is TGTGCCAGCAGGACACCGTACTACGAGCAGTACTTC.

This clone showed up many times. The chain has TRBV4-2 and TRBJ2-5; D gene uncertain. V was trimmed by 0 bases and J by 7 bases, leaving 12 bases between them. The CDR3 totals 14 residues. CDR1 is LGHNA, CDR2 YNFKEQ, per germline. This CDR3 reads CASSQELADSTQYF. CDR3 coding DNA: TGTGCCAGCAGCCAAGAACTTGCCGACTCGACCCAGTACTTC.

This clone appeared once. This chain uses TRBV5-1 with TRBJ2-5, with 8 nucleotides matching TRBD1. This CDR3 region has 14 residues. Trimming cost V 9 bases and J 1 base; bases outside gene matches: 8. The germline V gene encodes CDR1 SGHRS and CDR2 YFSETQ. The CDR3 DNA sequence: TGCGCCATTATCTACGGACAGGGCCAAGAGACCCAGTACTTC. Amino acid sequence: CAIIYGQGQETQYF.

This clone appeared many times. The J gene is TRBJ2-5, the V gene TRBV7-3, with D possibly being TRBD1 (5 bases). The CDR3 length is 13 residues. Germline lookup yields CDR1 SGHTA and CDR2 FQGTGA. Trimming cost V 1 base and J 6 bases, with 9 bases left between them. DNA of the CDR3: TGTGCCAGCAGCTTAAACCCAGGGAAGACCCAGTACTTC. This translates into CASSLNPGKTQYF. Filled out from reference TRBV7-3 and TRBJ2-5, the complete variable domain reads GAGVSQTPSNKVTEKGKYVELRCDPISGHTALYWYRQSLGQGPEFLIYFQGTGAADDSGLPNDRFFAVRPEGSVSTLKIQRTERGDSAVYLCASSLNPGKTQYFGPGTRLLVL.

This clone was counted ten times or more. In DNA, the CDR3 is TGCAGTGCCCACACAGGGTTTACGGAGACCCAGTACTTC. Translated: CSAHTGFTETQYF. The chain has TRBV20-1 and TRBJ2-5, with D perhaps matching TRBD1 (6 bases). Trimming took off 6 bases at V and 5 bases at J, with 16 bases between the two ends. Germline CDR1 and CDR2: DFQATT and SNEGSKA (reference sequence). The CDR3 is 13 residues long.

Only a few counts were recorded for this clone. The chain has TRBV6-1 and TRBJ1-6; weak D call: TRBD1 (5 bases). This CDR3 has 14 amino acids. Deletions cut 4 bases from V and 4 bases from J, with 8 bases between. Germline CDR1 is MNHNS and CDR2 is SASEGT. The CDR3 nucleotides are TGTGCCAGCAGTGGCGGGACTTATAATTCACCCCTCCACTTT. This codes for CASSGGTYNSPLHF.

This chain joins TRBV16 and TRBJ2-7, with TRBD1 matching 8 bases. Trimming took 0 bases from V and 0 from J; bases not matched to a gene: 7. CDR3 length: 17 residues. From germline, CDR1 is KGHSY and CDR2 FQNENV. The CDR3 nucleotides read TGTGCCAGCAGCCAATCGATCCCTGGACAGGGCTCCTACGAGCAGTACTTC. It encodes CASSQSIPGQGSYEQYF.